The present TCR beta chain was sequenced within a study of blood T cells in healthy people across ages. Per germline, CDR1 MNHNY and CDR2 SVGAGI (reference sequence). This CDR3 contains 17 residues. Trimming shortened V by 2 bases and J by 1 base, and 17 bases separated the two germline ends. Regarding the study as a whole: Roughly linear age-related decline in beta diversity appeared, significant by age about 40. Estimated diversity across one million T cells was deemed an underestimate.

The draw of peripheral blood yielded about 9.4 milliliters from each donor. Isolated PBMCs totaled at least 6 million in each sample. The use of a sample-barcoded 5' primer and a J-beta primer mix characterized a second PCR of 7 to 11 cycles. MiXCR was run by TCRdb on the 5' RACE reads, yielding one entry per CDR3 protein. The table includes about 830,000 distinct CDR3 sequences, roughly 60% detected once. Comments on this clonotype: No antigen is known for it.

Material: blood. This chain links TRBV6-6 with TRBJ1-1; D might be TRBD1 (6 bases). This TCR was sampled from a man aged 30 to 45 in good health. CDR3 coding DNA: TGTGCCAGCAGTTACCCGTTGACTGGGGGCCCGAACACTGAAGCTTTCTTT. Translated: CASSYPLTGGPNTEAFF.